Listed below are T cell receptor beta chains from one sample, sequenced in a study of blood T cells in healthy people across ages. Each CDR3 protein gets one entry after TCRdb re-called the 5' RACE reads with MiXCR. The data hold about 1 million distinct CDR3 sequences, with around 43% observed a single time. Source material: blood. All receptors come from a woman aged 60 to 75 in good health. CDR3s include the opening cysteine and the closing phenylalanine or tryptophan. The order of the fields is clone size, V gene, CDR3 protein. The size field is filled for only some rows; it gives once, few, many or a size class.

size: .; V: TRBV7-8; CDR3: CASSPQRINQPQHF
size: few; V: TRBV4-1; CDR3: CASSQDSGIASGYGYTF
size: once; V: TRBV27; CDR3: CASSWGQPASYNEQFF
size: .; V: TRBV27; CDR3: CASSPGGVSNEQFF
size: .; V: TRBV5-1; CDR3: CASSLDATGGTDTQYF
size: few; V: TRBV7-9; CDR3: CASSLVPGQRRPNIQYF
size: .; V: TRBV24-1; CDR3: CATSDLKVRGETQYF
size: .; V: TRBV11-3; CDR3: CASSLDGTSIQYF
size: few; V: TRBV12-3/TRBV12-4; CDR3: CASSRGGGYTF
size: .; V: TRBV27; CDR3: CASSAGLGLAGTASTDTQYF
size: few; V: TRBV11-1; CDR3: CASSPRGTGGTDTQYF
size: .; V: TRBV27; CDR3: CASSGGSSGNYNEQFF
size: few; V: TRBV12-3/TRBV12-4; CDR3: CASSRKGLQYGYTF
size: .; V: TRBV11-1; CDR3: CASSLAPNIQETQYF
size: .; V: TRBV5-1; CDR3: CASSVGTSGGIQETQFF
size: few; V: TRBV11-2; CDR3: CASSLVVGGSGEQYF
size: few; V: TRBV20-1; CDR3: CSARGLAGRSSSYEQYF
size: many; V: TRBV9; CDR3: CASSVQSDTDTQYF
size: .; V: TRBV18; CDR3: CASSPQASYNEQFF
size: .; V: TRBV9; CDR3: CASSVAGGGKETQYF
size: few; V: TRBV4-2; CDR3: CASSQDPGQGRTEAFF